Below, 2 T cell receptor beta chains from the same sample are listed, as sequenced in a study of cytomegalovirus exposure and HLA in healthy donors. With 60 Vbeta and 13 Jbeta primers, the PCR was carried out. The method was immunoSEQ multiplex PCR; TCRdb's version includes in-frame clones alone and lacks a portion of them. The sample has 55,000 to 90,000 clones, just over 75% seen once; the top ten hold 6% to 6.5%. Sequenced input: PBMCs. The source of these receptors is a man aged 45-60 years in good health and CMV-seronegative.

This chain links TRBV18 with TRBJ1-2, with TRBD1 as a possible D gene (5 bases). The CDR3 runs to 13 residues. Germline loops: CDR1 KGHSH, CDR2 LQKENI. V lost 5 bases and J lost 1, with 8 bases in between. The CDR3 loop reads CASSVQGNYGYTF. Here the CDR3 DNA reads TGTGCCAGCTCAGTCCAGGGTAACTATGGCTACACCTTC.

CDR3: CASSLDPRPGRRNIQYF. DNA for the CDR3: TGTGCCAGCAGCTTGGACCCGCGGCCGGGTCGTAGAAACATTCAGTACTTC. V is TRBV5-6 and J is TRBJ2-4; D call uncertain. This CDR3 has 17 amino acids. CDR1 and CDR2 from the germline V gene are SGHDT and YYEEEE. V gave up 0 bases and J gave up 6 bases, with 19 bases separating them.